These T cell receptor beta chains were read from a single sample in a study of T cell repertoires in cytomegalovirus infection. TCRdb passed the reads through MiXCR, listing each CDR3 protein once. The profile shows about 530,000 distinct CDR3 sequences, about 26% of them singletons. Input material: PBMCs. These receptors were taken from a human donor in good health (CMV status not recorded). Some clones in this sample may be carry-over from other donors' samples. Each CDR3 is given with its conserved first and last residue. The order of the fields is clone size, CDR3 length, D gene, V gene, J gene, CDR3 protein, CDR3 DNA. The D gene is left open where the match is weak. Only part of the rows carry a size: once, few, many, or a class if the clone is expanded.

.,14,.,TRBV4-1,TRBJ2-3,CASSQGSPGATQYF,TGTGCCAGCAGCCAAGGATCCCCGGGAGCTACGCAGTATTTT
.,16,.,TRBV14,TRBJ2-1,CASSHTSGPLRNEQFF,TGTGCCAGCAGCCACACGAGCGGACCATTAAGAAATGAGCAGTTCTTC
.,15,TRBD2,TRBV19,TRBJ2-2,CASWTSGKVVGELFF,TGTGCCAGTTGGACTAGCGGGAAAGTCGTCGGGGAGCTGTTTTTT
few,15,TRBD2,TRBV5-4,TRBJ2-1,CASSLYSGRKNEQFF,TGTGCCAGCAGCTTGTACAGCGGGAGGAAGAATGAGCAGTTCTTC
.,15,.,TRBV11-3,TRBJ2-5,CASSFGDGQWATQYF,TGTGCCAGCAGCTTTGGAGACGGTCAATGGGCGACCCAGTACTTC
.,16,TRBD2,TRBV4-1,TRBJ2-3,CASSQEVTGGPDTQYF,TGCGCCAGCAGCCAAGAGGTAACGGGAGGGCCCGATACGCAGTATTTT
few,14,TRBD1,TRBV6-2/TRBV6-3,TRBJ2-3,CASSYGTALDTQYF,TGTGCCAGCAGTTATGGGACAGCTTTAGATACGCAGTATTTT
few,16,.,TRBV19,TRBJ2-2,CASSKMGVGLTGELFF,TGTGCCAGTAGTAAGATGGGTGTGGGATTGACCGGGGAGCTGTTTTTT
few,13,.,TRBV7-6,TRBJ2-3,CASSLAWRDTQYF,TGTGCCAGCAGCTTAGCGTGGCGAGATACGCAGTATTTT
.,16,.,TRBV6-2/TRBV6-3,TRBJ2-7,CASSSPGEAISYEQYF,TGTGCCAGCAGTTCACCGGGGGAGGCAATCTCCTACGAGCAGTACTTC
many,14,.,TRBV11-2,TRBJ1-6,CASSLAGRGSPLHF,TGTGCCAGCAGCTTAGCTGGGCGGGGGTCACCCCTCCACTTT
many,15,.,TRBV7-8,TRBJ2-2,CANSVAPLDTGELFF,TGTGCCAACAGTGTTGCCCCTTTGGATACCGGGGAGCTGTTTTTT
many,15,TRBD1,TRBV7-6,TRBJ1-4,CASSPYGQANEKLFF,TGTGCCAGCAGCCCCTACGGACAGGCTAATGAAAAACTGTTTTTT
few,15,TRBD1,TRBV7-9,TRBJ2-7,CASSPVVDRDHEQYF,TGTGCCAGCAGCCCAGTAGTGGACAGGGACCACGAGCAGTACTTC
few,15,TRBD2,TRBV12-3/TRBV12-4,TRBJ2-2,CASSLGGRAPGELFF,TGTGCCAGCAGTTTGGGGGGGAGGGCCCCCGGGGAGCTGTTTTTT
.,15,TRBD1,TRBV9,TRBJ2-1,CASSKGAGSYNEQFF,TGTGCCAGCAGCAAGGGGGCTGGGTCCTACAATGAGCAGTTCTTC
.,17,TRBD2,TRBV6-6,TRBJ2-3,CASSPLTSGTTVDTQYF,TGTGCCAGCAGTCCTTTGACTAGCGGGACAACGGTGGATACGCAGTATTTT
many,15,.,TRBV7-2,TRBJ2-5,CASSPGVRNQETQYF,TGTGCCAGCAGCCCAGGGGTCCGGAACCAAGAGACCCAGTACTTC
.,13,.,TRBV9,TRBJ2-3,CASSVAFADTQYF,TGTGCCAGCAGCGTAGCGTTCGCAGATACGCAGTATTTT
many,15,.,TRBV7-2,TRBJ1-1,CASSLAAGRNTEAFF,TGTGCCAGCAGCTTAGCGGCAGGGAGGAACACTGAAGCTTTCTTT
.,16,TRBD2,TRBV20-1,TRBJ2-3,CSASGLARASTDTQYF,TGCAGTGCTTCCGGACTAGCGAGGGCTAGCACAGATACGCAGTATTTT
few,13,.,TRBV28,TRBJ1-2,CASSFSGTDGYTF,TGTGCCAGCAGTTTTTCGGGTACGGATGGCTACACCTTC
many,13,TRBD1,TRBV11-2,TRBJ1-2,CASSPGQGYGYTF,TGTGCCAGCAGCCCCGGACAGGGCTATGGCTACACCTTC
many,16,TRBD1,TRBV12-3/TRBV12-4,TRBJ1-5,CASSSGTGRNNQPQHF,TGTGCCAGCAGTTCCGGGACAGGGAGGAACAATCAGCCCCAGCATTTT
.,14,.,TRBV3-1,TRBJ2-5,CASSQAVLGETQYF,TGTGCCAGCAGCCAAGCAGTGTTGGGAGAGACCCAGTACTTC
.,13,.,TRBV6-2/TRBV6-3,TRBJ2-7,CASFKPGAYEQYF,TGTGCCAGCTTCAAGCCTGGGGCCTACGAGCAGTACTTC
.,16,TRBD1,TRBV6-2/TRBV6-3,TRBJ2-5,CASSYSLLQGEETQYF,TGTGCCAGCAGTTACTCCCTTCTCCAGGGGGAAGAGACCCAGTACTTC
few,17,.,TRBV5-1,TRBJ2-7,CASSLVSPATSSYEQYF,TGCGCCAGCAGCTTGGTATCTCCAGCTACCAGCTCCTACGAGCAGTACTTC
.,18,TRBD2,TRBV10-2,TRBJ2-2,CASSESLLAGQNTGELFF,TGCGCCAGCAGTGAGTCCCTCCTAGCGGGACAGAACACCGGGGAGCTGTTTTTT
.,12,.,TRBV29-1,TRBJ1-1,CSVVSVNTEAFF,TGCAGCGTTGTGTCGGTGAACACTGAAGCTTTCTTT
.,12,.,TRBV19,TRBJ2-1,CASSIDRIEQFF,TGTGCCAGTAGTATTGATAGAATTGAGCAGTTCTTC